Listed here are 15 T cell receptor beta chains from one sample, sequenced in a study of blood T cell repertoires in COVID-19. The repertoire was sequenced with immunoSEQ multiplex PCR; TCRdb's copy has only in-frame clones and lacks some. This sample has fewer than 150,000 clones; about 85% occur once, and the top ten carry less than 3.5%. Sequenced sample: peripheral blood. The receptors derive from a man aged 40-49 years with acute or convalescent COVID-19.

V usage is TRBV6-5 and J usage is TRBJ2-7; TRBD1 matches 7 bases. Germline trimming cut 8 bases from V and 6 bases from J; bases unmatched to any gene: 13. Germline CDR1 is MNHEY and CDR2 is SVGAGI. There are 14 residues in the CDR3. Here the CDR3 DNA reads TGTGCCAGCCAAAACAGACAGGGTAATCGCGAGCAGTACTTC. Its protein product is CASQNRQGNREQYF.

The chain carries TRBV4-1 and TRBJ2-2, with 11 bases fitting TRBD2. The V segment lost 1 base and the J segment 4 bases; nucleotides outside the gene matches: 11. Germline V CDR1 and CDR2: MGHRA, YSYEKL. The CDR3 runs 19 residues. The CDR3 protein is CASSQAYYGTSGFTGELFF. Written as DNA, the CDR3 is TGCGCCAGCAGCCAAGCCTATTACGGGACTAGCGGTTTCACCGGGGAGCTGTTTTTT.

The V and J genes are TRBV7-9 and TRBJ1-4, with 7 bases aligning to TRBD1. The CDR3 totals 15 residues. Germline V gene data show CDR1 as SEHNR and CDR2 as FQNEAQ (reference sequence). With 2 bases clipped from V and 7 bases from J, the junction kept 7 bases outside the gene matches. CDR3 DNA: TGTGCCAGCAGCTTACAGGCAGGGGGTCGTGAAAAACTGTTTTTT. Amino acids: CASSLQAGGREKLFF.

V gene TRBV3-1 (or the pseudogene TRBV3-2) combines with J gene TRBJ2-3, with D perhaps TRBD2 (5 bases). V dropped 4 bases and J dropped 1 base, with 12 bases sitting between them. This CDR3 has 15 amino acids. Germline values: CDR1 LGHDT, CDR2 YNNKEL (reference sequence). This CDR3 reads CASSLGRVRTDTQYF. CDR3 nucleotide sequence: TGTGCCAGCAGCCTCGGGCGGGTCCGCACAGATACGCAGTATTTT.

The chain employs TRBV12-2 and TRBJ2-3; the table's D gene call, TRBD2, was not cross checked with the DNA. TRBV12-2 is designated a pseudogene. The CDR3 is 17 amino acids. DNA for the CDR3: TGTGCAAGTCGCTTAGCTCCCGTTGAGGAGAGCACAGATACGCAGTATTTT. It yields the protein CASRLAPVEESTDTQYF.

The chain recombines TRBV7-9 with TRBJ2-7, with a possible D match to TRBD1 (5 bases). The V gene's germline CDR1 is SEHNR and CDR2 FQNEAQ (reference sequence). Trimming pared 5 bases from V and 3 bases from J, leaving 17 bases between. The CDR3 runs 15 residues. CDR3 loop: CASSHSADTNYEQYF. CDR3 coding DNA: TGTGCCAGCAGCCACTCCGCGGACACAAACTACGAGCAGTACTTC.

This clone appeared once. This chain connects TRBV7-8 to TRBJ1-2; 9 positions agree with TRBD1. This CDR3 is 17 amino acids long. The ends lost 3 bases at V and 5 bases at J; junction bases unmatched: 13. The germline V gene encodes CDR1 SGHVS and CDR2 FQNEAQ. The CDR3 DNA follows: TGTGCCAGCAGCTTGTCCTTAGGGACAGGGACCGTATATGGCTACACCTTC. It translates to CASSLSLGTGTVYGYTF.

V usage is TRBV2 and J usage is TRBJ1-2; D uncertain. Germline V gene data show CDR1 as SNHLY and CDR2 as FYNNEI. Trimming removed 5 bases at V and 13 bases at J, with 17 bases between. This CDR3 has 12 residues. The DNA for the CDR3 is TGTGCCAGCAGTTCCCGACTAAAGGGAGCCACCTTC. Translated, it gives CASSSRLKGATF.

This chain uses TRBV10-3 with TRBJ2-7; weak D call: TRBD1 (6 bases). From germline, CDR1 is ENHRY and CDR2 SYGVKD. V lost 0 bases, J lost 4 bases, and 16 bases lay in between. The CDR3 is 16 amino acids. The CDR3 spells CAISESGTLRVYEQYF. The CDR3 nucleotides are TGTGCCATCAGTGAGTCGGGGACACTCCGCGTATACGAGCAGTACTTC.

The sample holds a few counts of this clone. The chain links TRBV19 to TRBJ1-5; D remains unclear. The V and J ends lost 10 bases and 2 bases respectively, with 12 bases between them. The CDR3 totals 13 residues. The V gene's germline CDR1 is LNHDA and CDR2 SQIVND (reference sequence). The CDR3 DNA reads as TGTGCCACCATGCCGGAGGGCAATCAGCCCCAGCATTTT. It codes for CATMPEGNQPQHF.

This chain links TRBV5-5 with TRBJ2-7; D perhaps matches TRBD1 (5 bases). CDR3 size: 14 residues. The V gene lost 1 base and the J gene lost 0 bases, with 8 bases spanning the gap. In germline, CDR1 is SGHKS, CDR2 YYEKEE (reference sequence). The CDR3 loop is CASSLIDSSYEQYF. In DNA, the CDR3 is TGTGCCAGCAGCTTGATCGACAGCTCCTACGAGCAGTACTTC.

The gene calls are TRBV5-1 and TRBJ1-4; D is unclear. V gave up 0 bases and J gave up 8 bases, with 8 bases separating them. Looked up from germline, CDR1 is SGHRS and CDR2 is YFSETQ. The CDR3 is 13 amino acids. The CDR3: CASSLAVEEKLFF. In DNA form, the CDR3 reads TGCGCCAGCAGCTTGGCTGTTGAGGAAAAACTGTTTTTT.

This rearrangement joins TRBV7-8 to TRBJ2-7; D possibly corresponds to TRBD1 (5 bases). This CDR3 comprises 14 residues. V dropped 1 base and J dropped 0 bases, with 7 bases sitting between them. Germline V gene sequence: CDR1 SGHVS, CDR2 FQNEAQ. CDR3: CASSLEGLSYEQYF. CDR3 coding DNA: TGTGCCAGCAGCTTAGAGGGGCTCTCCTACGAGCAGTACTTC.

This rearrangement joins TRBV7-2 to TRBJ1-5; D is possibly TRBD1 (5 bases). V was clipped by 2 bases and J by 0 bases, with 8 bases between them. The germline gives CDR1 SGHTA, CDR2 FQGNSA. The CDR3 has 15 residues. The CDR3 DNA follows: TGTGCCAGCAGCTTATGGGGGGATAGCAATCAGCCCCAGCATTTT. Amino acid sequence: CASSLWGDSNQPQHF.

This chain uses TRBV6-2 or TRBV6-3 with TRBJ2-3, with a weak D call TRBD1 (6 bases). This CDR3 has 15 amino acids. Per the germline V gene, CDR1 is MNHEY and CDR2 is SVGEGT. Trimming cost V 4 bases and J 0 bases, with 11 bases left between them. The CDR3 DNA sequence: TGTGCCAGCAGTTTGTGGGGGCTAAGCACAGATACGCAGTATTTT. Protein product: CASSLWGLSTDTQYF.